This TCR beta chain originates from a study of T cell responses to AZD1222 COVID-19 vaccine. The CDR3 covers 14 residues. Germline CDR1 is SEHNR and CDR2 is FQNEAQ (reference sequence). V lost 5 bases and J 2 bases, leaving 9 bases between the germline ends. The data were produced by immunoSEQ multiplex PCR, yet TCRdb's version contains in-frame clones alone and is incomplete. The table shows some 82,000 clones, with about 90% occurring only once. This TCR came from an adult in good health. The chain is built from TRBV7-9 and TRBJ1-4; D unresolved. The sequencing used peripheral blood, collected on day 0 of AZD1222 vaccination. The CDR3 nucleotides are TGTGCCAGCAGCGCCCCGGTGACTAATGAAAAACTGTTTTTT. Protein: CASSAPVTNEKLFF.